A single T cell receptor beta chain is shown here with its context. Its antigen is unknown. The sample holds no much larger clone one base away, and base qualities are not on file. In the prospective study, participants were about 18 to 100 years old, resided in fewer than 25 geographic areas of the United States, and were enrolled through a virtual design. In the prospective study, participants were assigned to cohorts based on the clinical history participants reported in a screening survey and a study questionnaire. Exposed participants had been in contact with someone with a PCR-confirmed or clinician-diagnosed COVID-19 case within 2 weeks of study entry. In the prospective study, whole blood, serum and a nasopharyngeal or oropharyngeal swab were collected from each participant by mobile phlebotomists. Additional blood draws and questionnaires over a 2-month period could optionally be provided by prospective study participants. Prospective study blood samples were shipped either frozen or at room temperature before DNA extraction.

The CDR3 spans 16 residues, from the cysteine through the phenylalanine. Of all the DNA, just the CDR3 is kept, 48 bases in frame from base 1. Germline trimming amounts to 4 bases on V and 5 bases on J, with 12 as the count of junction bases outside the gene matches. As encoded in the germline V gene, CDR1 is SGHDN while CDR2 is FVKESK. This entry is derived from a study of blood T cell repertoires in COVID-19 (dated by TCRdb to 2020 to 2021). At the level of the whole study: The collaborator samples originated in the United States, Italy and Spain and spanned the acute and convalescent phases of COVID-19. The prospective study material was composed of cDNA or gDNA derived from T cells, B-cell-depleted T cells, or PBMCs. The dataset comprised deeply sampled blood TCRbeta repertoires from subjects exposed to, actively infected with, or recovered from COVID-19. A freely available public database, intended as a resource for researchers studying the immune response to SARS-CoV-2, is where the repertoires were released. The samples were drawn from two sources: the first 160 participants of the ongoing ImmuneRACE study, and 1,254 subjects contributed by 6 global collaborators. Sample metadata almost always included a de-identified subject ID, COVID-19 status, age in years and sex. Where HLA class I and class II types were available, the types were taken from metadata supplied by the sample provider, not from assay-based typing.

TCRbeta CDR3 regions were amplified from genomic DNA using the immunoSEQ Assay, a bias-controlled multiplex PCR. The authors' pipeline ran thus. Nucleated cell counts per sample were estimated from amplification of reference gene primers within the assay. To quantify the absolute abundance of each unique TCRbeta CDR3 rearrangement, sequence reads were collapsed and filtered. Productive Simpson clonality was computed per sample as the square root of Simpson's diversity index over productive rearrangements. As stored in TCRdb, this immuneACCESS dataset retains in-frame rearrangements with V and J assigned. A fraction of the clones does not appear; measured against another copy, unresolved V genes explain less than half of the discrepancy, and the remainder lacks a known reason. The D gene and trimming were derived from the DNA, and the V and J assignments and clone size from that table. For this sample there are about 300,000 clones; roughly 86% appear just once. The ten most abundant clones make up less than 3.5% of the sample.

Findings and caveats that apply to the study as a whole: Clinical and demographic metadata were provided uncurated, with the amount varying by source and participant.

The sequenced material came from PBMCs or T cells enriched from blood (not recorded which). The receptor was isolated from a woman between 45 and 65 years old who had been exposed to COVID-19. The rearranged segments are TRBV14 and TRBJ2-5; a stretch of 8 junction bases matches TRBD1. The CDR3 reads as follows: CASSPPGDRSSETQYF. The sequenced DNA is TGTGCCAGCAGCCCGCCTGGGGACAGGTCTTCGGAGACCCAGTACTTC.